A single sample gave rise to the 18 T cell receptor beta chains below, sequenced in a study of T cell responses to AZD1222 COVID-19 vaccine. TCRdb's copy holds only in-frame clones and misses some; the assay was immunoSEQ multiplex PCR. The sample has approximately 210,000 clones, about nine tenths seen once. Source: peripheral blood, taken 28 days after the second AZD1222 dose. Receptor source: an adult who received the AZD1222 COVID-19 vaccine.

The table lists this clone with a few counts. The rearrangement uses TRBV24-1 and TRBJ2-1; D unclear. From germline, CDR1 is KGHDR and CDR2 SFDVKD. CDR3 size: 14 residues. V lost 4 bases and J 8 bases, leaving 14 bases between the germline ends. This chain's CDR3 is CATSDPISLDEQFF. CDR3 in DNA: TGTGCCACCAGTGACCCTATATCCCTCGATGAGCAGTTCTTC.

The rearrangement joins TRBV5-1 to TRBJ1-4; 8 nucleotides align to TRBD1. The CDR3 contains 15 residues. The germline V gene has CDR1 SGHRS and CDR2 YFSETQ. Trimming removed 4 bases from V and 3 bases from J; junction bases left unmatched: 5. Here the CDR3 reads CASSVGQGSNEKLFF. In DNA form, the CDR3 reads TGCGCCAGCAGCGTAGGACAGGGATCTAATGAAAAACTGTTTTTT.

The chain couples TRBV6-2 or TRBV6-3 to TRBJ1-2; 7 nucleotides agree with TRBD1. CDR3 length equals 13 residues. Trimming cost V 5 bases and J 8 bases; bases outside gene matches: 8. CDR1 MNHEY and CDR2 SVGEGT come from the germline V gene. In nucleotides, the CDR3 is TGTGCCAGCAGTGCCGACAGGGTACAAGGCTACACCTTC. This gives the protein CASSADRVQGYTF.

This clone appeared a single time. V gene TRBV3-1 (or the pseudogene TRBV3-2) combines with J gene TRBJ2-7; TRBD2 matches 8 bases. CDR3 length: 17 residues. V trimming: 0 bases; J trimming: 7 bases; junction bases outside the gene matches: 14. Germline CDR1 LGHDT, CDR2 YNNKEL (reference sequence). For the CDR3, the DNA is TGTGCCAGCAGCCAAGATGAGGTAGGCGGGAGGCCGGGGGAGCAGTACTTC. It translates to CASSQDEVGGRPGEQYF.

This chain uses TRBV30 with TRBJ2-2; perhaps TRBD2 as D (6 bases). Germline loops: CDR1 GTSNPN, CDR2 SVGIG (reference sequence). The CDR3 runs 15 residues. Trimming took off 7 bases at V and 0 bases at J, with 15 bases between the two ends. The CDR3 spells CASPVRGTNTGELFF. The CDR3 region has the DNA TGTGCCTCCCCCGTTCGGGGGACGAACACCGGGGAGCTGTTTTTT.

V is TRBV20-1 and J is TRBJ1-2, with TRBD1 identical over 8 bases. The CDR3 covers 11 residues. J was trimmed by 6 bases and V by 3 bases; bases with no gene match: 0. Germline-derived CDR1 and CDR2 are DFQATT and SNEGSKA (reference sequence). The chain's CDR3 is CSARDRDGYTF. The DNA for the CDR3 is TGCAGTGCTAGGGACAGGGATGGCTACACCTTC.

The V call is TRBV2, the J call TRBJ2-7, with D possibly being TRBD2 (5 bases). V was clipped by 6 bases and J by 0 bases, with 18 bases between them. CDR3 length: 16 residues. CDR1 is SNHLY and CDR2 is FYNNEI in the germline V gene. CDR3: CASRPEREGSSYEQYF. The CDR3 DNA reads as TGTGCCAGCAGACCAGAGCGCGAAGGGAGCTCCTACGAGCAGTACTTC.

The gene calls are TRBV2 and TRBJ2-5, with 12 bases aligning to TRBD2. V lost 6 bases to trimming and J lost 0 bases; unmatched junction nucleotides: 2. The CDR3 is 15 amino acids. CDR1 SNHLY and CDR2 FYNNEI come from the germline V gene. The CDR3 DNA reads as TGTGCCAGCAGAAGGACTAGCGGGAACCAAGAGACCCAGTACTTC. As protein: CASRRTSGNQETQYF.

The chain links TRBV9 to TRBJ1-3; possible D gene TRBD1, 6 bases. CDR1 is SGDLS and CDR2 is YYNGEE in the germline V gene. This CDR3 spans 18 amino acids. Trimming removed 0 bases at V and 0 bases at J, with 16 bases between. The CDR3 DNA sequence: TGTGCCAGCAGCGTAGAGGCCCCGGACAGATTCTCTGGAAACACCATATATTTT. It encodes CASSVEAPDRFSGNTIYF.

V and J are TRBV7-9 and TRBJ1-1; D remains ambiguous. V was shortened by 5 bases and J by 7 bases, with 11 bases between the two germline ends. The length of the CDR3 is 12 residues. The germline gives CDR1 SEHNR, CDR2 FQNEAQ (reference sequence). The DNA for the CDR3 is TGTGCCAGCAGCGCGACGGGGATTGAAGCTTTCTTT. Its protein is CASSATGIEAFF. The full variable domain, rest sourced from reference TRBV7-9 and TRBJ1-1, is DTGVSQNPRHKITKRGQNVTFRCDPISEHNRLYWYRQTLGQGPEFLTYFQNEAQLEKSRLLSDRFSAERPKGSFSTLEIQRTEQGDSAMYLCASSATGIEAFFGQGTRLTVV.

This chain uses TRBV28 with TRBJ2-7; no definite D call. The CDR3 runs to 14 residues. Germline-derived CDR1 and CDR2 are MDHEN and SYDVKM. Between the trimmed V and J ends, which lost 5 bases and 1 base, there was a span of 12 bases. CDR3 protein: CASSAPLGSYEQYF. CDR3 in DNA: TGTGCCAGCAGTGCCCCGCTAGGTTCCTACGAGCAGTACTTC.

This rearrangement joins TRBV5-1 to TRBJ2-5; D is undetermined. Per the germline V gene, CDR1 is SGHRS and CDR2 is YFSETQ. The V end lost 0 bases, the J end lost 1 base, and 4 bases lay between the germline ends. The CDR3 runs 13 residues. CDR3 DNA sequence: TGCGCCAGCAGCTTGGGGATCCAAGAGACCCAGTACTTC. As protein: CASSLGIQETQYF.

V usage is TRBV5-1 and J usage is TRBJ2-3, with a possible D match to TRBD2 (5 bases). V lost 7 bases and J lost 2, with 14 bases in between. Germline-derived CDR1 and CDR2 are SGHRS and YFSETQ. This CDR3 contains 14 residues. The CDR3 spells CASCRAATTDTQYF. CDR3 nucleotides: TGCGCCAGCTGCCGAGCGGCGACCACAGATACGCAGTATTTT.

The chain uses TRBV10-1 and TRBJ2-2, with a possible D match to TRBD1 (5 bases). The length of the CDR3 is 16 residues. V lost 3 bases and J lost 0, with 11 bases in between. Germline V gene lookup returns CDR1 WNHNN and CDR2 SYGVQD (reference sequence). CDR3 loop: CASSDRAFANTGELFF. DNA of the CDR3: TGCGCCAGCAGTGACAGGGCGTTCGCGAACACCGGGGAGCTGTTTTTT.

Concerning this clone itself: Within the sample, other DNA sequences also encode this same CDR3. The chain combines TRBV24-1 with TRBJ2-1; D not resolved. This CDR3 spans 13 amino acids. The germline V and J ends were trimmed by 9 bases and 1 base, with 9 bases remaining between them. CDR1 and CDR2 (germline): KGHDR, SFDVKD. CDR3 protein: CATSGGSYNEQFF. CDR3 DNA: TGTGCCACCTCTGGCGGATCCTACAATGAGCAGTTCTTC.

This chain uses TRBV11-3 with TRBJ2-7, with D possibly being TRBD1 or TRBD2 (5 bases each). V was pared by 0 bases and J by 0 bases, with 12 bases between. CDR3 length: 16 amino acids. CDR1 and CDR2 from the germline V gene are SGHNT and YENEEA. The CDR3 loop is CASSLESLGVSYEQYF. CDR3 nucleotide sequence: TGTGCCAGCAGCTTAGAGTCCTTGGGGGTCTCCTACGAGCAGTACTTC.

V gene TRBV7-2 combines with J gene TRBJ2-7; 10 nucleotides agree with TRBD2. The CDR3 runs 15 residues. J was trimmed by 5 bases and V by 1 base; bases with no gene match: 5. Germline V gene sequence: CDR1 SGHTA, CDR2 FQGNSA. CDR3: CASSLVSGRADEQYF. In DNA, the CDR3 is TGTGCCAGCAGCTTAGTCAGCGGGAGGGCTGACGAGCAGTACTTC. The full variable domain, completed using reference TRBV7-2 and TRBJ2-7, is GAGVSQSPSNKVTEKGKDVELRCDPISGHTALYWYRQSLGQGLEFLIYFQGNSAPDKSGLPSDRFSAERTGGSVSTLTIQRTQQEDSAVYLCASSLVSGRADEQYFGPGTRLTVT.

The chain combines TRBV2 with TRBJ2-1; 8 nucleotides line up with TRBD2. In germline, CDR1 is SNHLY, CDR2 FYNNEI. Unmatched junction bases numbered 16, after V lost 7 bases and J lost 5 bases. This CDR3 contains 17 residues. CDR3 bases: TGTGCCAGCACTGGCGGGGTTAGCGGGACGCAAAACAATGAGCAGTTCTTC. It translates to CASTGGVSGTQNNEQFF. The variable domain in full, with the rest retrieved from reference TRBV2 and TRBJ2-1, is EPEVTQTPSHQVTQMGQEVILRCVPISNHLYFYWYRQILGQKVEFLVSFYNNEISEKSEIFDDQFSVERPDGSNFTLKIRSTKLEDSAMYFCASTGGVSGTQNNEQFFGPGTRLTVL.